Shown below are 3 T cell receptor beta chains from a single sample sequenced in a study of OX40 agonist ivuxolimab in advanced cancers. This table comes from immunoSEQ multiplex PCR, and its TCRdb copy is limited to in-frame clones, with some not included. The top ten clones hold around 15% of a sample with several thousand clones, around 89% of them seen once. The sequencing here drew on CD4+ or CD8+ T cells sorted from blood, taken in a trial of the OX40 agonist ivuxolimab. The source of these receptors is an adult with an advanced solid tumor such as melanoma, head and neck, liver or kidney cancer.

The chain links TRBV29-1 to TRBJ1-2; D call uncertain. Germline CDR1 SQVTM, CDR2 ANQGSEA. The CDR3 has 11 residues. V was shortened by 7 bases and J by 1 base, with 7 bases between the two germline ends. CDR3 DNA sequence: TGCAGCGACCACCTTAACTATGGCTACACCTTC. As protein: CSDHLNYGYTF.

The count of this clone is one. CDR3 coding DNA: TGTGCCAGCAATGACAGGACGATGAACACTGAAGCTTTCTTT. It is translated as CASNDRTMNTEAFF. The chain uses TRBV27 and TRBJ1-1; tentative D call: TRBD1 (6 bases). The germline V gene has CDR1 MNHEY and CDR2 SMNVEV (reference sequence). The germline V and J ends were trimmed by 7 bases and 0 bases, with 12 bases remaining between them. This CDR3 region has 14 residues.

There are a few counts of this clone. The rearrangement uses TRBV4-3 and TRBJ2-7, with unresolved D. V was pared by 0 bases and J by 2 bases, with 14 bases between. CDR3 length: 16 residues. Germline CDR1 LGHNA, CDR2 YSLEER. The CDR3, as DNA: TGCGCCAGCAGCCAAGATCATCGTGGCCCCACCTACGAGCAGTACTTC. Its translation: CASSQDHRGPTYEQYF.